This is a list of T cell receptor beta chains from one sample in a study of early T cells in non-severe SARS-CoV-2 infection. MiXCR, run by TCRdb on the 5' RACE reads, gives a single entry per CDR3 protein. The sample records around 53,000 distinct CDR3 sequences, more than 10% being singletons. The sequencing here drew on whole blood, taken at baseline. All receptors come from an adult who was a healthcare worker with PCR-confirmed SARS-CoV-2 infection or an uninfected control (not recorded which). The CDR3 runs from the conserved cysteine through the conserved F or W. The D gene is left open where the match is weak. Clone size appears in some rows only: once, few, many, or a class for an expanded clone.

clone_size	v_call	j_call	d_call	cdr3_aa	cdr3_nt
many	TRBV29-1	TRBJ2-5	TRBD2	CSVSSGRQETQYF	TGCAGCGTTTCTAGCGGGAGACAAGAGACCCAGTACTTC
medium-sized	TRBV7-9	TRBJ2-1	-	CASSLNNEQFF	TGTGCCAGCAGCTTAAACAATGAGCAGTTCTTC
many	TRBV5-1	TRBJ2-2	-	CASSLGHRDSDTGELFF	TGCGCCAGCAGCTTGGGGCACCGGGACTCCGACACCGGGGAGCTGTTTTTT
-	TRBV28	TRBJ1-2	-	CASRPPPSDGYTF	TGTGCCAGCAGACCTCCCCCGTCCGATGGCTACACCTTC
many	TRBV6-6	TRBJ2-1	TRBD2	CASRKGTSGTRSSYNEQFF	TGTGCCAGCAGAAAGGGGACTAGCGGGACCCGAAGCTCCTACAATGAGCAGTTCTTC
once	TRBV28	TRBJ1-5	TRBD1	CASSLWSGGQPQHF	TGTGCCAGCAGTTTATGGTCAGGGGGTCAGCCCCAGCATTTT
-	TRBV7-2	TRBJ1-3	-	CASSLIFTAGNTIYF	TGTGCCAGCAGCTTAATCTTTACAGCCGGAAACACCATATATTTT
-	TRBV28	TRBJ1-6	-	CASSFRAGSYNSPLHF	TGTGCCAGCAGTTTCCGAGCGGGCTCCTATAATTCACCCCTCCACTTT
few	TRBV18	TRBJ1-3	TRBD1	CASSQGQHSISGNTIYF	TGTGCCAGCTCACAGGGACAGCACTCAATCTCTGGAAACACCATATATTTT
-	TRBV7-6	TRBJ2-7	-	CASTSIPGPYEQYF	TGTGCCAGCACCTCAATCCCGGGACCTTACGAGCAGTACTTC
-	TRBV14	TRBJ2-1	TRBD1	CASSQGVPTGGTYNEQFF	TGTGCCAGCAGCCAAGGGGTCCCCACAGGGGGCACCTACAATGAGCAGTTCTTC
-	TRBV4-2	TRBJ2-3	TRBD2	CASSQGAPAGGPPGDTQYF	TGTGCCAGCAGCCAAGGAGCCCCAGCGGGAGGGCCGCCCGGAGATACGCAGTATTTT
-	TRBV6-2/TRBV6-3	TRBJ1-2	-	CASSYSREGINYGYTF	TGTGCCAGCAGTTACTCGAGGGAAGGGATCAACTATGGCTACACCTTC
few	TRBV11-2	TRBJ1-1	-	CASSLGGVNTEAFF	TGTGCCAGCAGCTTAGGGGGTGTGAACACTGAAGCTTTCTTT
few	TRBV28	TRBJ2-7	TRBD2	CASSFSWSGRAYEQYF	TGTGCCAGCAGTTTTAGTTGGAGCGGGAGAGCCTACGAGCAGTACTTC
many	TRBV18	TRBJ2-2	-	CASSPAYGTTGELFF	TGTGCCAGCTCACCAGCCTACGGTACCACCGGGGAGCTGTTTTTT
-	TRBV12-3/TRBV12-4	TRBJ2-5	-	CASSIDSELVSTQYF	TGTGCCAGCTCAATTGACTCTGAGTTGGTTTCGACCCAGTACTTC
many	TRBV7-2	TRBJ1-5	-	CASSPRGGSNQPQHF	TGTGCCAGCAGTCCAAGAGGGGGAAGCAATCAGCCCCAGCATTTT
many	TRBV20-1	TRBJ2-7	-	CSARGSTDHEQYF	TGCAGTGCTAGAGGGTCCACCGACCACGAGCAGTACTTC
few	TRBV14	TRBJ2-7	TRBD1	CASSPTLGQGTYEQYF	TGTGCCAGCAGCCCCACTCTGGGACAGGGTACATACGAGCAGTACTTC
-	TRBV5-6	TRBJ2-1	TRBD2	CASSLVASGDYNEQFF	TGTGCCAGCAGCTTGGTGGCTAGCGGGGATTACAATGAGCAGTTCTTC
-	TRBV11-2	TRBJ2-1	-	CASSLGVQLYRNEQFF	TGTGCCAGCAGCTTAGGCGTCCAACTTTACCGCAATGAGCAGTTCTTC
few	TRBV7-2	TRBJ1-6	-	CASSPGGGRYSPLHF	TGTGCCAGCAGCCCGGGGGGGGGCAGATATTCACCCCTCCACTTT
few	TRBV9	TRBJ2-2	-	CASSVGYGGGSRTGELFF	TGTGCCAGCAGCGTAGGATATGGGGGCGGGTCGAGGACCGGGGAGCTGTTTTTT
few	TRBV7-2	TRBJ1-1	-	CASSSGGNTEAFF	TGTGCCAGCAGCTCAGGAGGGAACACTGAAGCTTTCTTT
few	TRBV6-2/TRBV6-3	TRBJ1-1	-	CASTYQGYTEAFF	TGTGCCAGCACCTACCAGGGGTACACTGAAGCTTTCTTT
few	TRBV28	TRBJ2-1	TRBD2	CASSLKGTSGLYNEQFF	TGTGCCAGCAGTTTGAAAGGGACTAGCGGGTTGTACAATGAGCAGTTCTTC
few	TRBV9	TRBJ2-3	-	CASSPIRDTQYF	TGTGCCAGCAGCCCTATAAGAGATACGCAGTATTTT
many	TRBV7-3	TRBJ2-1	-	CASSLMAGGDNEQFF	TGTGCCAGCAGCCTAATGGCAGGGGGGGACAATGAGCAGTTCTTC
-	TRBV6-1	TRBJ2-4	TRBD1	CASRSFGTGENIQYF	TGTGCCAGCAGATCATTTGGGACAGGGGAAAACATTCAGTACTTC
many	TRBV5-1	TRBJ2-1	TRBD1	CASSRDSYNEQFF	TGCGCCAGCAGTAGGGACAGCTACAATGAGCAGTTCTTC
few	TRBV6-5	TRBJ2-7	-	CASSYGAQNYEQYF	TGTGCCAGCAGTTATGGGGCCCAGAACTACGAGCAGTACTTC
-	TRBV28	TRBJ2-7	TRBD1	CASSFPPPGTGYHEQYF	TGTGCCAGCAGTTTCCCGCCCCCCGGGACAGGGTATCACGAGCAGTACTTC
-	TRBV18	TRBJ1-5	TRBD1	CASSPLRQGPPNQPQHF	TGTGCCAGCTCACCACTTCGACAGGGCCCTCCCAATCAGCCCCAGCATTTT
-	TRBV11-3	TRBJ2-1	-	CASSSRQEYNEQFF	TGTGCCAGCAGCTCCCGACAGGAATACAATGAGCAGTTCTTC
-	TRBV5-6	TRBJ2-2	-	CASSLVVTGLNTGELFF	TGTGCCAGCAGCTTGGTGGTGACGGGGTTAAACACCGGGGAGCTGTTTTTT
few	TRBV11-2	TRBJ2-5	-	CASRPTLGLAQETQYF	TGTGCCAGCAGACCTACCCTGGGACTGGCCCAAGAGACCCAGTACTTC
many	TRBV27	TRBJ1-1	-	CASSLGQNTEAFF	TGTGCCAGCAGTTTAGGACAGAACACTGAAGCTTTCTTT
-	TRBV10-3	TRBJ1-6	TRBD1	CAISGQGLDSPLHF	TGTGCCATCAGCGGACAGGGGTTGGATTCACCCCTCCACTTT
-	TRBV10-1	TRBJ2-2	-	CASSEDLESGELFF	TGCGCCAGCAGTGAGGACCTGGAGTCCGGGGAGCTGTTTTTT
-	TRBV7-9	TRBJ2-7	-	CASSPGRTYEQYF	TGTGCCAGCAGTCCGGGACGGACCTACGAGCAGTACTTC
-	TRBV12-3/TRBV12-4	TRBJ2-2	TRBD2	CASSLSAGGTGELFF	TGTGCCAGCAGTTTATCAGCGGGGGGAACCGGGGAGCTGTTTTTT
few	TRBV7-2	TRBJ1-1	TRBD1	CASSTGTGRTEAFF	TGTGCCAGCAGCACCGGGACAGGACGGACTGAAGCTTTCTTT
-	TRBV27	TRBJ1-1	-	CASSSSGTTNTEAFF	TGTGCCAGCAGTTCCTCCGGGACAACTAACACTGAAGCTTTCTTT
-	TRBV20-1	TRBJ1-5	-	CSAKKDSRNQPQHF	TGCAGTGCCAAGAAAGACAGTCGGAATCAGCCCCAGCATTTT
-	TRBV19	TRBJ1-4	-	CASSIQPRRGGGLFF	TGTGCCAGTAGTATTCAGCCCAGGAGGGGGGGCGGACTGTTTTTT
-	TRBV6-5	TRBJ2-7	TRBD2	CASSYSVGLALAEQYF	TGTGCCAGCAGTTACTCAGTGGGACTAGCCCTCGCCGAGCAGTACTTC
few	TRBV5-1	TRBJ2-1	TRBD2	CASSYSGRLNEQFF	TGCGCCAGCAGCTATAGCGGGAGGTTGAATGAGCAGTTCTTC
few	TRBV5-6	TRBJ1-2	-	CASRPGTVNGYTF	TGTGCCAGCAGACCTGGGACGGTTAATGGCTACACCTTC
-	TRBV12-3/TRBV12-4	TRBJ2-2	-	CASSLQEAGELFF	TGTGCCAGCAGTCTACAGGAGGCCGGGGAGCTGTTTTTT
-	TRBV28	TRBJ1-1	TRBD1	CASSFPGQGTEAFF	TGTGCCAGCAGTTTCCCAGGACAGGGAACTGAAGCTTTCTTT